The 32 T cell receptor beta chains below come from one sample, sequenced in a study of cytomegalovirus exposure and HLA in healthy donors. It was with 60 Vbeta and 13 Jbeta primers that the PCR ran. Sequencing used immunoSEQ multiplex PCR; TCRdb keeps in-frame clones, though not all of them. Among about 110,000 clones listed, about 81% were seen once. Sequencing was carried out using PBMCs. The source is a man in his thirties or forties in good health and CMV-seronegative.

This chain joins TRBV27 and TRBJ1-2; TRBD1 agrees at 9 bases. This CDR3 is built from 14 residues. V shed 6 bases and J 5 bases; nucleotides not matched to a gene: 7. The germline V gene has CDR1 MNHEY and CDR2 SMNVEV (reference sequence). This CDR3 reads CASRPTGGRYGYTF. For the CDR3, the DNA is TGTGCCAGCAGGCCTACAGGGGGCCGGTATGGCTACACCTTC.

This clone was detected once. The chain carries TRBV6-5 and TRBJ2-7; D is ambiguous. The CDR3 spans 15 residues. The V gene's germline CDR1 is MNHEY and CDR2 SVGAGI. Trimming shortened V by 5 bases and J by 1 base, and 15 bases separated the two germline ends. The CDR3 sequence is CASSNHNDFSYEQYF. The DNA of the CDR3 is TGTGCCAGCAGTAACCACAACGACTTTTCCTACGAGCAGTACTTC.

The chain joins TRBV5-4 to TRBJ2-5; D unclear. CDR1 and CDR2 (germline): SGHNT, YYREEE (reference sequence). The CDR3 has 11 residues. Trimming left V 5 bases short and J 3 bases short, with 5 bases between. For the CDR3, the DNA is TGTGCCAGCAGTTTTAAAGAGACCCAGTACTTC. Protein sequence: CASSFKETQYF.

The CDR3 is CASSLAGVRESQHF. As DNA, the CDR3 is TGTGCCAGCAGCTTGGCGGGAGTGAGGGAGTCCCAGCATTTT. The chain is built from TRBV5-4 and TRBJ1-5; D is undetermined. V gave up 0 bases and J gave up 11 bases, with 15 bases separating them. This CDR3 comprises 14 residues. Looked up from germline, CDR1 is SGHNT and CDR2 is YYREEE (reference sequence).

Turning to this clone: In the same sample, other DNA sequences code for this CDR3. V usage is TRBV5-1 and J usage is TRBJ1-5; TRBD1 aligns across 9 bases. The CDR3 has 15 amino acids. Trimming at V came to 0 bases and at J to 2 bases, leaving 0 bases not matched to a gene. Germline V gene data show CDR1 as SGHRS and CDR2 as YFSETQ. The CDR3 sequence is CASSLGTGGNQPQHF. DNA of the CDR3: TGCGCCAGCAGCTTGGGGACAGGGGGCAATCAGCCCCAGCATTTT. The full variable domain, with the rest looked up from reference TRBV5-1 and TRBJ1-5, is KAGVTQTPRYLIKTRGQQVTLSCSPISGHRSVSWYQQTPGQGLQFLFEYFSETQRNKGNFPGRFSGRQFSNSRSEMNVSTLELGDSALYLCASSLGTGGNQPQHFGDGTRLSIL.

The J gene is TRBJ2-7, the V gene TRBV7-8; 8 positions match TRBD2. This CDR3 contains 15 residues. Germline lookup yields CDR1 SGHVS and CDR2 FQNEAQ. After removal of 4 bases from V and 4 bases from J, the junction contained 9 bases not matched to a gene. CDR3 sequence reads: CASSSQSGSRYEQYF. The CDR3 DNA reads as TGTGCCAGCAGCTCCCAGAGCGGGAGCAGGTACGAGCAGTACTTC.

The CDR3 sequence: CASSQEAGPNTGELFF. Written as DNA, the CDR3 is TGCGCCAGCAGCCAAGAGGCAGGGCCGAACACCGGGGAGCTGTTTTTT. The chain has TRBV4-3 and TRBJ2-2; D is perhaps TRBD1 (5 bases). With 0 bases removed from V and 0 bases from J, the gap between germline ends came to 8 bases. Germline lookup yields CDR1 LGHNA and CDR2 YSLEER. The CDR3 spans 16 residues.

The V gene is TRBV19, the J gene TRBJ2-4; a possible D gene is TRBD1 (6 bases). The germline CDR1 and CDR2 sequences are LNHDA and SQIVND (reference sequence). The CDR3 is 17 residues long. V was cut by 0 bases and J by 0 bases, with 12 bases left in between. The CDR3 reads CASSIETGSIAKNIQYF. The CDR3 nucleotides are TGTGCCAGTAGTATAGAAACAGGGTCAATAGCCAAAAACATTCAGTACTTC.

Comment on this clone: Different DNA sequences within this sample yield the same CDR3. The chain carries TRBV27 and TRBJ2-1, with 9 bases fitting TRBD2. Germline V gene sequence: CDR1 MNHEY, CDR2 SMNVEV (reference sequence). The V segment lost 2 bases and the J segment 6 bases; nucleotides outside the gene matches: 5. The CDR3 covers 15 residues. For the CDR3, the DNA is TGTGCCAGCAGTTTAGTTAGCGGGAGAGGCAATGAGCAGTTCTTC. Translation gives CASSLVSGRGNEQFF.

The sample holds a few counts of this clone. The chain joins TRBV4-1 to TRBJ2-1; a weak D match, TRBD2 (6 bases). Deletions cut 4 bases from V and 4 bases from J, with 23 bases between. CDR1 and CDR2 from the germline V gene are MGHRA and YSYEKL. This CDR3 spans 18 amino acids. The CDR3 DNA sequence: TGCGCCAGCAGCCCGCAAACCTCGATAGCGGACCCGTACAATGAGCAGTTCTTC. Translating gives CASSPQTSIADPYNEQFF.

This clone appeared a few times. The chain links TRBV29-1 to TRBJ1-1; the D is unclear. Between the trimmed V and J ends, which lost 2 bases and 0 bases, there was a span of 10 bases. The CDR3 has 14 residues. From germline, CDR1 is SQVTM and CDR2 ANQGSEA. The CDR3 DNA sequence: TGCAGCGTTGAAAGAGGGAACATGAACACTGAAGCTTTCTTT. Translating gives CSVERGNMNTEAFF.

The chain recombines TRBV6-1 with TRBJ1-5; D not resolved. Germline V lookup: CDR1 MNHNS, CDR2 SASEGT. With 2 bases removed from V and 2 bases from J, the gap between germline ends came to 13 bases. CDR3 length equals 16 residues. The CDR3 DNA sequence: TGTGCCAGCAGTGAATCGAGGGCGAAAGGCAATCAGCCCCAGCATTTT. It specifies CASSESRAKGNQPQHF.

The J gene is TRBJ1-3, the V gene TRBV7-8; tentative D call: TRBD1 (5 bases). CDR3 length: 16 residues. V was trimmed by 5 bases and J by 0 bases, leaving 14 bases between them. The germline V gene encodes CDR1 SGHVS and CDR2 FQNEAQ. Here the CDR3 DNA reads TGTGCCAGCAGCACCGGGACTTCTGGCTCTGGAAACACCATATATTTT. Its translation is CASSTGTSGSGNTIYF.

The J gene is TRBJ2-7, the V gene TRBV28; tentative D call: TRBD1 (5 bases). The CDR3 spans 15 residues. CDR1 and CDR2 from the germline V gene are MDHEN and SYDVKM. The V end was cut by 6 bases, the J end by 3 bases, with 18 bases between. CDR3 sequence (DNA): TGTGCCAGCAGCTCCCCTGGACACCCTCTCTACGAGCAGTACTTC. Its translation: CASSSPGHPLYEQYF.

CDR3 loop: CASSAGGKGEKLFF. The CDR3 coding sequence is TGTGCCAGCAGTGCAGGGGGCAAGGGAGAAAAACTGTTTTTT. The chain recombines TRBV2 with TRBJ1-4, with 8 bases lining up with TRBD1. Per germline, CDR1 SNHLY and CDR2 FYNNEI. CDR3 length: 14 amino acids. Trimming removed 4 bases from V and 8 bases from J; junction bases left unmatched: 6. The variable domain in full, with the rest retrieved from reference TRBV2 and TRBJ1-4, is EPEVTQTPSHQVTQMGQEVILRCVPISNHLYFYWYRQILGQKVEFLVSFYNNEISEKSEIFDDQFSVERPDGSNFTLKIRSTKLEDSAMYFCASSAGGKGEKLFFGSGTQLSVL.

The chain employs TRBV9 and TRBJ1-1; the D is unclear. Germline CDR1 and CDR2: SGDLS and YYNGEE. V lost 4 bases, J lost 4 bases, and 11 bases lay in between. CDR3 length equals 13 residues. CDR3: CASSSLSGTEAFF. The CDR3 DNA reads as TGTGCCAGCAGCTCCCTAAGTGGCACTGAAGCTTTCTTT.

The sample holds a few counts of this clone. V is TRBV6-5 and J is TRBJ1-2; D perhaps matches TRBD1 (6 bases). Germline V CDR1 and CDR2: MNHEY, SVGAGI. The CDR3 contains 14 residues. V was cut by 4 bases and J by 8 bases, with 17 bases left in between. CDR3 sequence: CASSSEQTGNGYTF. CDR3 DNA: TGTGCCAGCAGTTCCGAACAAACAGGGAACGGCTACACCTTC.

The genes are TRBV30 and TRBJ2-5, with D possibly matching TRBD2 (6 bases). The CDR3 has 13 residues. V was pared by 6 bases and J by 7 bases, with 18 bases between. CDR1 GTSNPN and CDR2 SVGIG come from the germline V gene (reference sequence). CDR3 in amino acids: CACAEGLLGTQYF. In DNA form, the CDR3 reads TGTGCCTGTGCGGAGGGACTTCTGGGGACCCAGTACTTC.

The chain links TRBV2 to TRBJ1-4, with TRBD1 identical over 7 bases. Trimming removed 6 bases from V and 4 bases from J; junction bases left unmatched: 5. Germline values: CDR1 SNHLY, CDR2 FYNNEI. The CDR3 has 14 residues. The CDR3 here is CASRAGTVNEKLFF. CDR3 sequence (DNA): TGTGCCAGCAGGGCTGGGACAGTTAATGAAAAACTGTTTTTT.

The rearrangement links TRBV7-2 to TRBJ1-1; 8 bases line up with TRBD1. Trimming removed 1 base from V and 4 bases from J; junction bases left unmatched: 5. This CDR3 is built from 15 residues. Germline assignment: CDR1 SGHTA and CDR2 FQGNSA. The CDR3 DNA reads as TGTGCCAGCAGCTTAGATGGGACAGGTGGCACTGAAGCTTTCTTT. This translates into CASSLDGTGGTEAFF.

V usage is TRBV18 and J usage is TRBJ2-7, with 11 bases identical to TRBD1. V lost 2 bases, J lost 9 bases, and 0 bases stayed unmatched. The germline V gene has CDR1 KGHSH and CDR2 LQKENI. The CDR3 extends over 12 amino acids. The DNA of the CDR3 is TGTGCCAGCTCACCAGGGACAGGGGGGCAGTACTTC. It specifies CASSPGTGGQYF.

In this sample, this clone turned up a few times. The chain carries TRBV11-2 and TRBJ2-1; D call uncertain. Germline V lookup: CDR1 SGHAT, CDR2 FQNNGV. There are 15 residues in the CDR3. V was trimmed by 5 bases and J by 0 bases, leaving 11 bases between them. The CDR3 spells CASSHPKSSYNEQFF. The CDR3 DNA reads as TGTGCCAGCAGCCATCCCAAGAGCTCCTACAATGAGCAGTTCTTC.

This chain connects TRBV5-1 to TRBJ2-7; D may be TRBD1 (5 bases). This CDR3 region has 15 residues. Germline CDR1 SGHRS, CDR2 YFSETQ. The V gene lost 1 base and the J gene lost 5 bases, with 16 bases spanning the gap. CDR3 sequence (DNA): TGCGCCAGCAGCTTGATACCAGGGTCGTACGACGAGCAGTACTTC. Translating it yields CASSLIPGSYDEQYF.

The V gene is TRBV9, the J gene TRBJ2-1; tentatively, D is TRBD2 (5 bases). The V end was cut by 4 bases, the J end by 6 bases, with 11 bases between. The CDR3 loop spans 13 amino acids. In germline, CDR1 is SGDLS, CDR2 YYNGEE. The CDR3 DNA sequence: TGTGCCAGCAGCCTCTCAGAGGGCAATGAGCAGTTCTTC. Its protein is CASSLSEGNEQFF. Full variable domain (missing parts from reference TRBV9 and TRBJ2-1): DSGVTQTPKHLITATGQRVTLRCSPRSGDLSVYWYQQSLDQGLQFLIQYYNGEERAKGNILERFSAQQFPDLHSELNLSSLELGDSALYFCASSLSEGNEQFFGPGTRLTVL.

The chain combines TRBV28 with TRBJ2-7; 10 bases line up with TRBD1. The CDR3 has 16 residues. Per the germline V gene, CDR1 is MDHEN and CDR2 is SYDVKM. Trimming cost V 7 bases and J 4 bases; bases outside gene matches: 13. For the CDR3, the DNA is TGTGCCAGCAATGCCCCCGGGGACAGGGGAGGATACGAGCAGTACTTC. Protein: CASNAPGDRGGYEQYF.

V is TRBV30 and J is TRBJ2-7; no clear D. Trimming removed 4 bases at V and 2 bases at J, with 6 bases between. The germline CDR1 and CDR2 sequences are GTSNPN and SVGIG (reference sequence). The CDR3 spans 11 residues. CDR3 residues: CAWTEPYEQYF. In DNA, the CDR3 is TGTGCCTGGACAGAACCCTACGAGCAGTACTTC.

Here the CDR3 DNA reads TGTGCCAGCAGCTTAGCGCTAAGTTTCGGTTATGGCTACACCTTC. Translated, it gives CASSLALSFGYGYTF. This chain joins TRBV7-9 and TRBJ1-2; no reliable D call. There are 15 residues in the CDR3. Per germline, CDR1 SEHNR and CDR2 FQNEAQ (reference sequence). Trimming removed 0 bases at V and 5 bases at J, with 13 bases between.

This clone appeared a single time. The genes are TRBV19 and TRBJ2-5; TRBD1 matches at 8 bases. The trim removed 5 bases at V and 4 bases at J, leaving 3 bases unmatched. The CDR3 is 13 residues long. Germline CDR1 is LNHDA and CDR2 is SQIVND (reference sequence). CDR3 amino acids: CASSFGQGETQYF. CDR3 bases: TGTGCCAGTAGTTTCGGACAGGGAGAGACCCAGTACTTC.

The chain carries TRBV11-2 and TRBJ1-1, with a possible D match to TRBD1 (5 bases). This CDR3 spans 13 amino acids. Germline V gives CDR1 SGHAT, CDR2 FQNNGV. Trimming pared 3 bases from V and 4 bases from J, leaving 9 bases between. CDR3 DNA sequence: TGTGCCAGCAGCTTCAACAGGCCCACTGAAGCTTTCTTT. Amino acids: CASSFNRPTEAFF.

CDR3: CASSPSGGAYEQYF. For the CDR3, the DNA is TGTGCCAGCTCACCTAGCGGGGGGGCGTACGAGCAGTACTTC. The chain recombines TRBV18 with TRBJ2-7; 11 nucleotides agree with TRBD2. Germline lookup yields CDR1 KGHSH and CDR2 LQKENI. The CDR3 sequence is 14 residues long. J was trimmed by 4 bases and V by 3 bases; bases with no gene match: 2. Based on the CDR3 plus reference TRBV18 and TRBJ2-7, the full variable domain is NAGVMQNPRHLVRRRGQEARLRCSPMKGHSHVYWYRQLPEEGLKFMVYLQKENIIDESGMPKERFSAEFPKEGPSILRIQQVVRGDSAAYFCASSPSGGAYEQYFGPGTRLTVT.

The chain couples TRBV18 to TRBJ2-7; 7 nucleotides match TRBD2. The V gene's germline CDR1 is KGHSH and CDR2 LQKENI. CDR3 size: 13 residues. The ends lost 3 bases at V and 5 bases at J; junction bases unmatched: 4. The CDR3 nucleotides are TGTGCCAGCTCACCGGGAGGGGTCCACGAGCAGTACTTC. Translation: CASSPGGVHEQYF.

V and J are TRBV9 and TRBJ2-1; a possible D gene is TRBD1 (6 bases). Germline V gene lookup returns CDR1 SGDLS and CDR2 YYNGEE. This CDR3 contains 14 residues. V lost 3 bases, J lost 5 bases, and 12 bases lay in between. CDR3 region: CASSDMTGNNEQFF. Written as DNA, the CDR3 is TGTGCCAGCAGCGATATGACAGGTAACAATGAGCAGTTCTTC. The whole variable domain, remainder taken from reference TRBV9 and TRBJ2-1, is DSGVTQTPKHLITATGQRVTLRCSPRSGDLSVYWYQQSLDQGLQFLIQYYNGEERAKGNILERFSAQQFPDLHSELNLSSLELGDSALYFCASSDMTGNNEQFFGPGTRLTVL.